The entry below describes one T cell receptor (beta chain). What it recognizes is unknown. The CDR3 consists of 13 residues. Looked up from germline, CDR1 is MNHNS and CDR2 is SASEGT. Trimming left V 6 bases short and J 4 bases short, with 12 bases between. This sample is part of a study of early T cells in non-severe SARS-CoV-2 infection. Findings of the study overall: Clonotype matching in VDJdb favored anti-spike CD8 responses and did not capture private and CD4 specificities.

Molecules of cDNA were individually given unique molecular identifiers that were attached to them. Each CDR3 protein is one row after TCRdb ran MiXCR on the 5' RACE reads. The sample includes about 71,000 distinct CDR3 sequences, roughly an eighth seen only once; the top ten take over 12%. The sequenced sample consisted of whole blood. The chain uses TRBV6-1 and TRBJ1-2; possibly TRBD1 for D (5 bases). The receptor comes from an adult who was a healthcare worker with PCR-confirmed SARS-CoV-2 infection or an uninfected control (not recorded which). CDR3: CASSGDGLYGYTF. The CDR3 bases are TGTGCCAGCAGCGGGGACGGGCTCTATGGCTACACCTTC.